The present TCR beta chain was sequenced within a study of response to subunit inactivated influenza vaccine. Findings and caveats of the study: Each seasonal influenza vaccination, the authors suggested, recruits few new T cells.

Trimming shortened V by 1 base and J by 5 bases, and 22 bases separated the two germline ends. CDR3 length: 18 amino acids. MiXCR, applied by TCRdb to the RT-PCR reads, yields one record per CDR3 protein. The sample yields a few hundred thousand distinct CDR3 sequences, 13% to 15% seen once. This clonotype was seen a few times. What it recognizes is unknown. The TCR originated in a man aged 50 or older who received an inactivated influenza vaccine. Sequencing was performed on PBMCs from blood, taken 12 days after vaccination. The rearrangement uses TRBV12-3 or TRBV12-4 and TRBJ2-3; D possibly uses TRBD1 or TRBD2 (5 bases each). The CDR3 nucleotides are TGTGCCAGCAGTTTAGTGTCCTTGAGGGGCCGTGCCGGAGATACGCAGTATTTT. Protein sequence: CASSLVSLRGRAGDTQYF.